This T cell receptor (beta chain) was sequenced in a study of beta chain features in type 1 diabetes. The CDR3 totals 15 residues. Germline assignment: CDR1 MNHNY and CDR2 SVGAGI (reference sequence). V lost 0 bases and J lost 1, with 7 bases in between. Since all of the isolated RNA was reverse transcribed, expressed TCRB transcripts were what got sequenced. Assay used: immunoSEQ multiplex PCR; TCRdb lists only in-frame clones, some missing. The data show about 300,000 clones, under 8.5% seen once. Material: central memory CD4+ T cells from blood. The sequence was obtained from a woman younger than 30 in good health. The J gene is TRBJ1-5, the V gene TRBV6-6; D ambiguous. The CDR3 bases are TGTGCCAGCAGTTACTCGCAGGCCAGCAATCAGCCCCAGCATTTT. This gives the protein CASSYSQASNQPQHF.